This T cell receptor beta chain derives from a study of OX40 agonist ivuxolimab in advanced cancers. Study background: Patients receiving dose escalation had hepatocellular carcinoma, melanoma, renal cell or head and neck cancer. Under the entry rules, prior anti-PD-1, anti-PD-L1 or anti-CTLA-4 therapy was allowed, and approximately 40% had some. Overall study results and limits: With doses of 0.1-3.0 mg/kg, partial responders showed among the lowest clonal expansion.

The repertoire was sequenced with immunoSEQ multiplex PCR; TCRdb's copy has only in-frame clones and lacks some. This sample has approximately 94,000 clones, with about 92% found just once. Exclusion applied to patients with autoimmune disease history or systemic immunosuppression. This clone was observed a single time. As yet, its antigen is unknown. The sequences come from CD4+ or CD8+ T cells sorted from blood, collected in a trial of the OX40 agonist ivuxolimab. The receptor was derived from an adult with an advanced solid tumor such as melanoma, head and neck, liver or kidney cancer.

CDR3 sequence (DNA): TGTGCCAGCAGCTTAGGGGGGCAAAAACTGTTTTTT. Amino acids: CASSLGGQKLFF. This chain joins TRBV11-2 and TRBJ1-4, with D tentatively TRBD1 (6 bases). Between the trimmed V and J ends, which lost 1 base and 9 bases, there was a span of 6 bases. There are 12 residues in the CDR3. CDR1 and CDR2 from the germline V gene are SGHAT and FQNNGV.